These T cell receptor beta chains were read from a single sample in a study of Tregs in tolerant kidney transplant recipients. Sequencing used immunoSEQ multiplex PCR; TCRdb keeps in-frame clones, though not all of them. The data hold tens of thousands of clones, with 91% observed a single time. The sample comprised Tregs from blood. The receptors derive from a human donor in good health. CDR3s include the opening cysteine and the closing phenylalanine or tryptophan. The order of the fields is D gene, clone size, V gene, J gene, CDR3 protein, CDR3 DNA. A D gene is named only where the DNA matches it firmly. Some rows mark clone size as missing; the rest say once, few, many or name a class of expanded clone.

TRBD1,-,TRBV18,TRBJ2-6,CASSPSGTVSSGANVLTF,TGTGCCAGCTCACCTTCCGGGACAGTGAGCTCTGGGGCCAACGTCCTGACTTTC
-,-,TRBV7-8,TRBJ2-3,CASSLTWGGTDTQYF,TGTGCCAGCAGCTTAACTTGGGGGGGCACAGATACGCAGTATTTT
TRBD1,-,TRBV6-5,TRBJ1-5,CASSGGTGEAQPQHF,TGTGCCAGCAGCGGGGGGACAGGGGAGGCTCAGCCCCAGCATTTT
-,-,TRBV18,TRBJ1-2,CASSPGDRYGYTF,TGTGCCAGCTCACCAGGGGACCGCTATGGCTACACCTTC
-,-,TRBV25-1,TRBJ1-3,CASNTASGNTIYF,TGTGCCAGCAATACAGCTTCGGGAAACACCATATATTTT
-,-,TRBV10-3,TRBJ2-7,CAISESGTYYEQYF,TGTGCCATCAGTGAGTCCGGGACTTACTACGAGCAGTACTTC
TRBD1,-,TRBV5-1,TRBJ1-1,CASSLEGANTEAFF,TGCGCCAGCAGCCTCGAGGGGGCGAACACTGAAGCTTTCTTT
-,-,TRBV5-1,TRBJ2-3,CASTMADTQYF,TGCGCCAGCACGATGGCAGATACGCAGTATTTT
TRBD2,-,TRBV6-6,TRBJ2-7,CASSIGGGSSYEQYF,TGTGCCAGCTCTATCGGCGGGGGGAGCTCCTACGAGCAGTACTTC
-,-,TRBV4-2,TRBJ1-6,CASSLAGRGSPLHF,TGTGCCAGCAGCCTAGCGGGGAGAGGTTCACCCCTCCACTTT
-,-,TRBV27,TRBJ1-4,CASSLGWGLITNEKLFF,TGTGCCAGCAGTTTAGGTTGGGGGTTGATAACTAATGAAAAACTGTTTTTT
-,-,TRBV2,TRBJ2-1,CASSDPLTKRKNYNEQFF,TGTGCCAGCAGTGACCCTTTGACTAAAAGGAAAAATTACAATGAGCAGTTCTTC
-,-,TRBV5-1,TRBJ2-1,CASRGQGRNEQFF,TGCGCCAGCAGGGGGCAGGGTAGGAATGAGCAGTTCTTC
-,-,TRBV4-1,TRBJ1-6,CASSHGDLQNSPLHF,TGCGCCAGCAGCCACGGGGACCTACAGAATTCACCCCTCCACTTT
-,-,TRBV9,TRBJ1-2,CASSVPDSAVGGYTF,TGTGCCAGCAGCGTCCCGGACAGCGCCGTAGGGGGCTACACCTTC
-,-,TRBV20-1,TRBJ1-2,CSARSDYGYTF,TGCAGTGCGAGGAGCGACTATGGCTACACCTTC
-,few,TRBV10-2,TRBJ2-7,CASSAGAYEQYF,TGCGCCAGCAGTGCTGGGGCTTACGAGCAGTACTTC
-,-,TRBV4-2,TRBJ2-1,CASSQEGRPDNEQFF,TGTGCCAGCAGCCAAGAGGGGAGGCCAGACAATGAGCAGTTCTTC
-,-,TRBV18,TRBJ1-1,CASSLRQNTEAFF,TGTGCCAGCTCACTTCGACAGAACACTGAAGCTTTCTTT
-,-,TRBV9,TRBJ2-1,CASSAGAVNYNEQFF,TGTGCCAGCAGCGCGGGGGCTGTTAACTACAATGAGCAGTTCTTC
-,-,TRBV6-5,TRBJ1-4,CASSYSTATNEKLFF,TGTGCCAGCAGTTACTCGACGGCAACTAATGAAAAACTGTTTTTT
TRBD2,-,TRBV27,TRBJ2-7,CASSLGPDGGGALEQYF,TGTGCCAGCAGTTTAGGGCCCGATGGCGGGGGGGCCTTGGAGCAGTACTTC
-,-,TRBV9,TRBJ2-3,CASSVVGRDTQYF,TGTGCCAGCAGCGTAGTGGGGAGGGATACGCAGTATTTT
TRBD1,-,TRBV5-1,TRBJ2-7,CASSFGGTGNEQYF,TGCGCCAGCAGCTTCGGAGGGACAGGTAACGAGCAGTACTTC
-,-,TRBV7-9,TRBJ2-3,CASSIPRNRDTQYF,TGTGCCAGCAGCATACCTAGGAACCGAGATACGCAGTATTTT
TRBD1,once,TRBV6-5,TRBJ1-6,CASRPGQKNSPLHF,TGTGCCAGTAGGCCGGGACAGAAGAATTCACCCCTCCACTTT
-,-,TRBV6-5,TRBJ1-1,CASRLRGRPTEAFF,TGTGCCAGCAGGTTACGGGGGCGCCCCACTGAAGCTTTCTTT
-,-,TRBV5-1,TRBJ2-2,CASSPGGNGELFF,TGCGCCAGCAGCCCCGGGGGAAACGGGGAGCTGTTTTTT
-,once,TRBV19,TRBJ1-5,CASSILYSNQPQHF,TGTGCCAGTAGTATTTTATATAGCAATCAGCCCCAGCATTTT
TRBD1,few,TRBV5-1,TRBJ2-7,CASSLGQGQHEQYF,TGCGCCAGCAGCTTGGGACAGGGACAACACGAGCAGTACTTC
-,-,TRBV6-6,TRBJ2-1,CASTKRGANEQFF,TGTGCCAGCACCAAACGGGGGGCTAATGAGCAGTTCTTC
-,-,TRBV6-6,TRBJ1-5,CASSALRQSNQPQHF,TGTGCCAGCAGTGCCCTCCGACAGAGCAACCAGCCCCAGCATTTT
TRBD1,-,TRBV18,TRBJ2-2,CASSPRGPGELFF,TGTGCCAGCTCACCAAGGGGGCCCGGGGAGCTGTTTTTT
-,-,TRBV2,TRBJ2-7,CASSLNYEQYF,TGTGCCAGCAGTCTCAACTACGAGCAGTACTTC
-,-,TRBV5-4,TRBJ2-5,CASSWGTQQETQYF,TGTGCCAGCAGCTGGGGGACACAACAAGAGACCCAGTACTTC
-,-,TRBV6-1,TRBJ2-1,CASTPSSFYNEQFF,TGTGCCAGCACCCCCTCTAGCTTTTACAATGAGCAGTTCTTC